The TCR beta chain described here comes from a study of cytomegalovirus exposure and HLA in healthy donors. Study-level findings and limits: With later analysis, a missense DCLRE1C variant became linked to TCR beta V- and J-gene trimming.

Vbeta (60) and Jbeta (13) primers were used in the PCR. Produced via immunoSEQ multiplex PCR; TCRdb's table is partial and in-frame only. The sample includes about 130,000 clones. Trimming cost V 6 bases and J 2 bases; bases outside gene matches: 7. There are 14 residues in the CDR3. Germline V gives CDR1 MDHEN, CDR2 SYDVKM. Concerning this clone: Antigen: not known.

Sequenced material: PBMCs. The chain combines TRBV28 with TRBJ2-7, with TRBD2 identical over 7 bases. This receptor was identified in a man younger than 30 in good health and CMV-seronegative. CDR3 nucleotide sequence: TGTGCCAGCAGAGCAAGCGGGACCCCCTACGAGCAGTACTTC. Protein: CASRASGTPYEQYF.